One sample yielded the 23 T cell receptor beta chains listed below, sequenced in a study of regulatory T cells in long-lasting Graves disease. The time point denotes: newly diagnosed GD, antithyroid drugs for less than 3 months. With RNA extracted from PBMCs as input, the TCR library was made. Construction of the TCR beta libraries employed iRepertoire HTBI primers in conjunction with Arm-PCR of CDR3 regions. TCRdb re-analysed the multiplex PCR reads in MiXCR, keeping a single row per CDR3 protein. The sample carries around 360,000 distinct CDR3 sequences, around 15% recorded once. The same specimen was also included in a second study, on T cells in Graves' hyperthyroidism and ophthalmopathy.

Here the sequenced sample was peripheral blood mononuclear cells (PBMCs), taken at new diagnosis, from a patient treated with antithyroid drugs. Every receptor here comes from a woman under 30 with Graves disease.

This clonotype was counted only a few times. Relative to the germline gene, one junction end is altered; a read error may explain this. The genes are TRBV7-2 and TRBJ1-6, with 10 bases identical to TRBD1. The CDR3 contains 15 residues. Germline CDR1 is SGHTA and CDR2 is FQGNSA. The CDR3 coding sequence is TGTGCCAGCAGCCTAGCGGGACAGGGGAATTCACCCCTCCACTTT. Protein sequence: CASSLAGQGNSPLHF.

Ten or more counts support this clonotype. The rearrangement links TRBV18 to TRBJ1-2; 7 bases agree with TRBD1. This CDR3 is built from 15 residues. Per germline, CDR1 KGHSH and CDR2 LQKENI. Trimming removed 3 bases from V and 4 bases from J; junction bases left unmatched: 8. CDR3 DNA: TGTGCCAGCTCACCCGGGACAGACGTAACCTATGGCTACACCTTC. The encoded protein is CASSPGTDVTYGYTF.

This clonotype was observed many times. The rearrangement uses TRBV18 and TRBJ2-3, with D uncertain. Trimming stripped 0 bases from V and 4 bases from J, with 8 bases between. The CDR3 has 14 amino acids. CDR1 and CDR2 (germline): KGHSH, LQKENI. CDR3 region: CASSPPGSADTQYF. The CDR3 DNA is TGTGCCAGCTCACCACCGGGTAGTGCAGATACGCAGTATTTT.

The V gene is TRBV7-9, the J gene TRBJ1-3; no definite D call. Germline lookup yields CDR1 SEHNR and CDR2 FQNEAQ (reference sequence). CDR3 size: 14 residues. The germline V and J ends were trimmed by 4 bases and 4 bases, with 11 bases remaining between them. The CDR3 here is CASSSADIGNTIYF. As DNA, the CDR3 is TGTGCCAGCAGCTCCGCCGACATAGGAAACACCATATATTTT.

The V gene is TRBV6-9, the J gene TRBJ1-3, with D tentatively TRBD1 (5 bases). Trimming stripped 3 bases from V and 0 bases from J, with 12 bases between. The germline V gene encodes CDR1 MNHGY and CDR2 SVAAGI. This CDR3 region has 16 residues. Written as DNA, the CDR3 is TGTGCCAGCAGTTACGTGGGACCGGCCTCTGGAAACACCATATATTTT. Amino acid sequence: CASSYVGPASGNTIYF.

For this clonotype: At one end, the junction sequence differs from germline, possibly due to a read error. The rearrangement uses TRBV18 and TRBJ2-1; 10 bases match TRBD1. The DNA end lines up better with TRBJ2-5; the J call may be wrong. The CDR3 loop spans 14 amino acids. CDR1 and CDR2 (germline): KGHSH, LQKENI. The CDR3 protein is CGSSPGTGVETQYF. The DNA for the CDR3 is TGTGGCAGCTCACCGGGGACAGGGGTGGAGACCCAGTACTTC.

This chain joins TRBV20-1 and TRBJ1-2, with D uncertain. Trimming removed 2 bases from V and 1 base from J, with 11 bases in between. The CDR3 runs 14 residues. Germline V CDR1 and CDR2: DFQATT, SNEGSKA (reference sequence). CDR3 loop: CSARREAFNYGYTF. The DNA of the CDR3 is TGCAGTGCTAGAAGGGAAGCCTTTAACTATGGCTACACCTTC.

This clonotype was picked up a small number of times. The chain is built from TRBV4-1 and TRBJ2-5; D might be TRBD1 (6 bases). Germline V gives CDR1 MGHRA, CDR2 YSYEKL. V lost 4 bases to trimming and J lost 5 bases, with 23 bases between them. The CDR3 loop spans 17 amino acids. The CDR3 DNA reads TGCGCCAGCAGCCCTAGGGAAGGGGACACCTTGAGGGAGACCCAGTACTTC. This codes for CASSPREGDTLRETQYF.

In this sample, this clonotype turned up many times. The V and J genes are TRBV11-2 and TRBJ1-1, with TRBD1 matching 8 bases. CDR1 is SGHAT and CDR2 is FQNNGV in the germline V gene. The CDR3 is made up of 15 amino acids. With V trimmed by 5 bases and J by 5 bases, 10 bases remained unmatched. The CDR3 loop is CASSPRTGRGTEAFF. CDR3 bases: TGTGCCAGCAGCCCACGGACAGGGCGGGGAACTGAAGCTTTCTTT.

This clonotype occurred many times. The J gene is TRBJ2-3, the V gene TRBV3-1; D is ambiguous. The germline V gene encodes CDR1 LGHDT and CDR2 YNNKEL (reference sequence). With 0 bases removed from V and 6 bases from J, the gap between germline ends came to 7 bases. The CDR3 has 13 residues. CDR3 sequence: CASSQDPADTQYF. The CDR3 DNA reads TGTGCCAGCAGCCAAGATCCGGCGGATACGCAGTATTTT.

This clonotype appeared many times. The genes are TRBV3-1 and TRBJ2-2; D not certain. Germline assignment: CDR1 LGHDT and CDR2 YNNKEL (reference sequence). With 1 base removed from V and 1 base from J, the gap between germline ends came to 7 bases. This CDR3 has 15 amino acids. The CDR3 DNA reads TGTGCCAGCAGCCAAGGGACCCTGAACACCGGGGAGCTGTTTTTT. This gives the protein CASSQGTLNTGELFF.

This clonotype appeared a single time. Just one base apart from a much larger clone, this may be a read error. The chain's CDR3 is CASSPRLVGVAANTGELFF. Here the CDR3 DNA reads TGTGCCAGCAGTCCGCGACTAGTGGGAGTGGCCGCGAACACCGGGGAGCTGTTTTTT. The chain joins TRBV6-2 or TRBV6-3 to TRBJ2-2; possible D gene TRBD2, 6 bases. The V and J ends lost 5 bases and 0 bases respectively, with 22 bases between them. CDR3 length equals 19 residues. CDR1 and CDR2 from the germline V gene are MNHEY and SVGEGT.

The chain joins TRBV7-9 to TRBJ2-6; the match to TRBD1 covers 10 bases. The CDR3 loop spans 17 amino acids. After removal of 4 bases from V and 3 bases from J, the junction contained 6 bases not matched to a gene. CDR1 and CDR2 (germline): SEHNR, FQNEAQ (reference sequence). The CDR3 loop reads CASSYGTGAVGANVLTF. CDR3 coding DNA: TGTGCCAGCAGCTACGGGACAGGGGCTGTTGGGGCCAACGTCCTGACTTTC.

The table lists this clonotype with a few counts. Here the CDR3 reads CASTVSGVPGELFF. Here the CDR3 DNA reads TGTGCCAGTACGGTTTCAGGAGTTCCCGGGGAGCTGTTTTTT. The chain carries TRBV19 and TRBJ2-2, with D unclear. The CDR3 sequence is 14 residues long. Germline V gene lookup returns CDR1 LNHDA and CDR2 SQIVND (reference sequence). V lost 7 bases to trimming and J lost 6 bases, with 15 bases between them.

The chain couples TRBV9 to TRBJ2-2; D gene unclear. The V and J ends lost 2 bases and 5 bases respectively, with 4 bases between them. CDR1 SGDLS and CDR2 YYNGEE come from the germline V gene. CDR3 length equals 12 residues. The CDR3 nucleotides read TGTGCCAGCAGCGTGGAAACCGGGGAGCTGTTTTTT. Its protein product is CASSVETGELFF.

The chain uses TRBV2 and TRBJ1-2; 8 positions agree with TRBD1. CDR1 and CDR2 (germline): SNHLY, FYNNEI. The CDR3 totals 15 residues. After removal of 5 bases from V and 8 bases from J, the junction contained 13 bases not matched to a gene. DNA for the CDR3: TGTGCCAGCAGTCAGGGGGCCGGGGCGCTATCCGGCTACACCTTC. Protein: CASSQGAGALSGYTF.

This clonotype has only a few counts. The genes are TRBV6-9 and TRBJ2-7, with TRBD2 matching over 10 bases. V trimming: 3 bases; J trimming: 6 bases; junction bases outside the gene matches: 8. Germline V gene data show CDR1 as MNHGY and CDR2 as SVAAGI. The CDR3 extends over 15 amino acids. Here the CDR3 DNA reads TGTGCCAGCAGTTACCGCCTAGCGGGAGTCCGCGAGCAGTACTTC. Its protein is CASSYRLAGVREQYF.

This clonotype appeared many times. This chain connects TRBV18 to TRBJ2-3; 9 positions match TRBD1. Losses at the gene ends were 5 bases for V and 3 bases for J; bases not matched to a gene: 6. Germline CDR1 reads KGHSH; CDR2 reads LQKENI. The CDR3 loop spans 15 amino acids. CDR3 sequence reads: CASSSTGGGTDTQYF. DNA of the CDR3: TGTGCCAGCTCATCGACAGGGGGAGGTACAGATACGCAGTATTTT.

This clonotype was counted ten times or more. This rearrangement joins TRBV24-1 to TRBJ1-2; no definite D call. The length of the CDR3 is 14 residues. Trimming took off 0 bases at V and 2 bases at J, with 6 bases between the two ends. Germline-derived CDR1 and CDR2 are KGHDR and SFDVKD. The CDR3 here is CATSDLHGNYGYTF. The CDR3 DNA follows: TGTGCCACCAGTGATTTGCACGGAAACTATGGCTACACCTTC.

This clonotype was observed at least ten times. The J gene is TRBJ2-1, the V gene TRBV5-1, with 10 bases lining up with TRBD2. The CDR3 is 17 residues long. Germline V lookup: CDR1 SGHRS, CDR2 YFSETQ. Trimming took 3 bases from V and 3 from J; bases not matched to a gene: 9. CDR3 in amino acids: CASSSNPGLARYNEQFF. The CDR3 region has the DNA TGCGCCAGCAGCTCGAACCCGGGACTAGCGCGCTACAATGAGCAGTTCTTC.

V is TRBV6-9 and J is TRBJ2-1; no firm D call. This CDR3 contains 11 residues. The germline V and J ends were trimmed by 4 bases and 10 bases, with 8 bases remaining between them. Germline-derived CDR1 and CDR2 are MNHGY and SVAAGI. This CDR3 is CASSWSFEQFF. In nucleotides, the CDR3 is TGTGCCAGCAGTTGGAGTTTCGAGCAGTTCTTC.

This clonotype occurred many times. The chain uses TRBV5-1 and TRBJ1-2, with TRBD1 matching over 9 bases. Trimming cost V 4 bases and J 8 bases; bases outside gene matches: 9. This CDR3 spans 14 amino acids. Germline assignment: CDR1 SGHRS and CDR2 YFSETQ. CDR3 loop: CASSAGDRVSGYTF. In nucleotides, the CDR3 is TGCGCCAGCAGCGCTGGGGACAGGGTGTCCGGCTACACCTTC.

The chain carries TRBV12-3 or TRBV12-4 and TRBJ1-1; 9 positions match TRBD1. The length of the CDR3 is 16 residues. V gave up 2 bases and J gave up 5 bases; unmatched junction bases: 9. The CDR3 nucleotides read TGTGCCAGCAGTTTAACCCCGGGACAGGGCGCGACTGAAGCTTTCTTT. As protein: CASSLTPGQGATEAFF.